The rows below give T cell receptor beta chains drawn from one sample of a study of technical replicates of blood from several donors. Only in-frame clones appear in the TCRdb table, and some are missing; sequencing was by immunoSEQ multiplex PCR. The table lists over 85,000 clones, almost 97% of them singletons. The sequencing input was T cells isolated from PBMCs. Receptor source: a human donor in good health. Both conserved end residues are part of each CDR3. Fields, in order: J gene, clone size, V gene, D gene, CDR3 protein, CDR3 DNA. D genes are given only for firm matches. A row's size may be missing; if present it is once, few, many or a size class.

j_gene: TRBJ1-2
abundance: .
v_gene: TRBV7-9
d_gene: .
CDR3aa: CASLGADGYTF
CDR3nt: TGTGCCAGCCTAGGGGCAGACGGCTACACCTTC

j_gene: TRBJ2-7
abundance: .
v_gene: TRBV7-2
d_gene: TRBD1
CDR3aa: CASSLRTGETGQYF
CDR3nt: TGTGCCAGCAGCCTCAGGACAGGGGAAACGGGGCAGTACTTC

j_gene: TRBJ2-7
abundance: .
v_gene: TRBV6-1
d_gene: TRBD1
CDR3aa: CASSSGTESYEQYF
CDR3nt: TGTGCCAGCAGTTCCGGGACAGAATCCTACGAGCAGTACTTC

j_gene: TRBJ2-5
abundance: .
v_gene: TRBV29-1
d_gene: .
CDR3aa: CSAGVSRQETQYF
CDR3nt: TGCAGCGCGGGGGTGAGTCGCCAAGAGACCCAGTACTTC

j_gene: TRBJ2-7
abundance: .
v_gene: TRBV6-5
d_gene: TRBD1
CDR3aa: CASSFYRGSLYEQYF
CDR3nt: TGTGCCAGCAGTTTCTACAGGGGTTCCCTCTACGAGCAGTACTTC

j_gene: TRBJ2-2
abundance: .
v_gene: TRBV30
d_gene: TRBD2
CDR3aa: CAWSRGLAHTGELFF
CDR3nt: TGTGCCTGGAGTAGAGGACTAGCGCACACCGGGGAGCTGTTTTTT

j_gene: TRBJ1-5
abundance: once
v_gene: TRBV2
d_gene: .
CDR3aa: CASSEREGYLYQPQHF
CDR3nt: TGTGCCAGCAGTGAACGGGAGGGGTATCTCTATCAGCCCCAGCATTTT

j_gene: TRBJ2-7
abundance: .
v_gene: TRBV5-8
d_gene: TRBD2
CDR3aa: CASSSRLAGVFWEQYF
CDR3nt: TGTGCCAGCAGCTCAAGACTAGCGGGAGTGTTTTGGGAGCAGTACTTC

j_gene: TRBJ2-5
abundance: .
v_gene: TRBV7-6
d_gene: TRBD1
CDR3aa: CASSFGTAESETQYF
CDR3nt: TGTGCCAGCAGCTTCGGGACAGCCGAATCGGAGACCCAGTACTTC

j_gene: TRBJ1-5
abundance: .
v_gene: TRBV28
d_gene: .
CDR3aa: CASSSDRENQPQHF
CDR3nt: TGTGCCAGCAGTTCGGACAGAGAAAATCAGCCCCAGCATTTT

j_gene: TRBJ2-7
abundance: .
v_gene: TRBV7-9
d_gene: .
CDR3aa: CASSSTGQGSVYEQYF
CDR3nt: TGTGCCAGCAGCTCTACTGGGCAGGGCTCCGTCTACGAGCAGTACTTC

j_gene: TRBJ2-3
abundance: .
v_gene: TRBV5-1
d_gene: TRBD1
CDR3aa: CASSLDHGQVTDTQYF
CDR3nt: TGCGCCAGCAGCTTGGATCATGGACAGGTCACAGATACGCAGTATTTT

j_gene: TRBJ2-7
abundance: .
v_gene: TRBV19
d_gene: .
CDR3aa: CASSDRGAAYEQYF
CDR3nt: TGTGCCAGTAGTGACCGGGGGGCGGCCTACGAGCAGTACTTC

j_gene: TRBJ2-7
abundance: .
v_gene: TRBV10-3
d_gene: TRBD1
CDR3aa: CAISVNTGTEYNEQYF
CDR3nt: TGTGCCATCAGTGTTAACACCGGGACAGAATACAACGAGCAGTACTTC

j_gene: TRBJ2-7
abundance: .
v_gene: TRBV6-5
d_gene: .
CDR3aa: CASSYPSTSGGYEQYF
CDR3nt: TGTGCCAGCAGTTATCCCAGTACATCCGGGGGCTACGAGCAGTACTTC

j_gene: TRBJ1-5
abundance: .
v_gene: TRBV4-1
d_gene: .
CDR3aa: CASSQDLASNQPQHF
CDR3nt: TGCGCCAGCAGCCAAGATCTAGCTAGCAATCAGCCCCAGCATTTT

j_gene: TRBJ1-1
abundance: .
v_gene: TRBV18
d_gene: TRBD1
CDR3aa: CASSPRQAGGLTEAFF
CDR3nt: TGTGCCAGCTCACCTCGTCAAGCAGGGGGGCTGACTGAAGCTTTCTTT

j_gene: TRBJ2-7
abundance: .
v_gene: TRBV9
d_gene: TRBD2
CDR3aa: CASSVAGGGSYEQYF
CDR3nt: TGTGCCAGCAGCGTAGCTGGGGGGGGGTCCTACGAGCAGTACTTC

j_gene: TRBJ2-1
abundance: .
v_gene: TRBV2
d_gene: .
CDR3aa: CASSDTGSYNEQFF
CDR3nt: TGTGCCAGCAGTGACACGGGGTCCTACAATGAGCAGTTCTTC

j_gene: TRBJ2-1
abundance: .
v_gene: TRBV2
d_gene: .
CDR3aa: CASETGFIDEQFF
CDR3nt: TGTGCCAGCGAGACAGGCTTTATAGATGAGCAGTTCTTC

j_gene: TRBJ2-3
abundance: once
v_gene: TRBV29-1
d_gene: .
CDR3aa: CSVVDPEGADTQYF
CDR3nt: TGCAGCGTTGTGGATCCCGAGGGCGCAGATACGCAGTATTTT

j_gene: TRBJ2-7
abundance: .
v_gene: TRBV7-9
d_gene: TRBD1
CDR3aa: CASSRNPGGLYEQYF
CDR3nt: TGTGCCAGCAGCCGAAATCCAGGGGGTCTTTACGAGCAGTACTTC

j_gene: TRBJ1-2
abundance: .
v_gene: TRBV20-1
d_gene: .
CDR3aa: CSARAGYGYTF
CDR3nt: TGCAGTGCTAGGGCAGGCTATGGCTACACCTTC

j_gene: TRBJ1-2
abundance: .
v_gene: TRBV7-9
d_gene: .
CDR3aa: CASSFGESGYTF
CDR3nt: TGTGCCAGCAGCTTCGGGGAATCTGGCTACACCTTC

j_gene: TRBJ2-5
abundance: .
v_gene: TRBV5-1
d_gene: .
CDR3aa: CASSLVQPSQETQYF
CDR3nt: TGCGCCAGCAGCTTGGTACAGCCCTCGCAAGAGACCCAGTACTTC